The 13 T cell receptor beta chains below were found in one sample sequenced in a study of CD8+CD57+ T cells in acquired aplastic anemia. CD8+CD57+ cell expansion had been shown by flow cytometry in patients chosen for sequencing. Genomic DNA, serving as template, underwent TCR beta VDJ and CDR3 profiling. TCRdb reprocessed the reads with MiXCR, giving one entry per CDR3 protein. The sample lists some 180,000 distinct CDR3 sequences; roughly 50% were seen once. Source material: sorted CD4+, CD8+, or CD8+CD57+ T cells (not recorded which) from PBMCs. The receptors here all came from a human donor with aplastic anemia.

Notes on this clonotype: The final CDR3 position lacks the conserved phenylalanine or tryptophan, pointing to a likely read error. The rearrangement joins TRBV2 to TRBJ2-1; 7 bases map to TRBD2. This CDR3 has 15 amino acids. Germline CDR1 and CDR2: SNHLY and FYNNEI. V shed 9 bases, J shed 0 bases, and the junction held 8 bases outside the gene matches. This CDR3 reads CASGWSGTSYNEQFL. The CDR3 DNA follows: TGTGCCAGTGGGTGGAGCGGGACCTCCTACAATGAGCAGTTCCTC.

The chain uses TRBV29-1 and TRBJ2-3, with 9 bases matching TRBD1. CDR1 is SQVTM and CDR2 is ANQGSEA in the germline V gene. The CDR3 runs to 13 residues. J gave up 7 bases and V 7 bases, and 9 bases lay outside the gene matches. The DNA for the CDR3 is TGCAGCGGACAAACAGGGGGCTCGAATACGCAGTATTTT. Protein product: CSGQTGGSNTQYF.

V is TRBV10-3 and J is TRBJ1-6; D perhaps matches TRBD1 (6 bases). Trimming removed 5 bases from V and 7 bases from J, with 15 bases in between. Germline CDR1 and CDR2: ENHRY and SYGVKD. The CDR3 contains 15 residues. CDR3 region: CAISPQGLVNSPLHF. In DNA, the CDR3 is TGTGCCATCAGTCCACAGGGTTTAGTAAATTCACCCCTCCACTTT.

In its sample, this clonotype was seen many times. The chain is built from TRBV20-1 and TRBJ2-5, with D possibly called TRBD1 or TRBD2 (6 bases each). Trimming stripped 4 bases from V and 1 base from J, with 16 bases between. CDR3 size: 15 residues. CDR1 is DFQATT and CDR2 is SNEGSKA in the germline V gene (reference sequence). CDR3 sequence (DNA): TGCAGTGCTACCCCGGGAGAGGGGGGCCAAGAGACCCAGTACTTC. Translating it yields CSATPGEGGQETQYF.

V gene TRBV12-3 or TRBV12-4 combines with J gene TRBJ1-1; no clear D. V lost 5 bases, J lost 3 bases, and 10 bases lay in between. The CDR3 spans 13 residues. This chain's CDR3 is CASSRAWDTEAFF. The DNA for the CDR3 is TGTGCCAGCAGTCGGGCATGGGACACTGAAGCTTTCTTT.

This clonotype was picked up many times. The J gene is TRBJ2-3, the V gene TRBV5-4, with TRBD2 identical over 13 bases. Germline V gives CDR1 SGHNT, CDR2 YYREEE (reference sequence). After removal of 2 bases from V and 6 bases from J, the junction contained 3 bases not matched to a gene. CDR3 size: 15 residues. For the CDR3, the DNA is TGTGCCAGCAGCTTTACTAGCGGGGGGGCCGATACGCAGTATTTT. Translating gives CASSFTSGGADTQYF. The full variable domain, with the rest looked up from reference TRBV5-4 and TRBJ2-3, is ETGVTQSPTHLIKTRGQQVTLRCSSQSGHNTVSWYQQALGQGPQFIFQYYREEENGRGNFPPRFSGLQFPNYSSELNVNALELDDSALYLCASSFTSGGADTQYFGPGTRLTVL.

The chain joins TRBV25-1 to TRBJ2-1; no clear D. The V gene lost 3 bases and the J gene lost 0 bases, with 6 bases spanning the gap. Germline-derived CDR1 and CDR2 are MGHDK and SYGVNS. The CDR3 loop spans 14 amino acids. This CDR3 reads CASSDKGSYNEQFF. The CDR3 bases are TGTGCCAGCAGTGATAAGGGCTCCTACAATGAGCAGTTCTTC.

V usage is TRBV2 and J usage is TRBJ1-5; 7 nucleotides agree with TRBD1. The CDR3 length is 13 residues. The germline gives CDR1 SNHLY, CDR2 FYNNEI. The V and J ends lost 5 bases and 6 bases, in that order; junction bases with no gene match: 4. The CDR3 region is CASSSQGGQPQHF. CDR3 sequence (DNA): TGTGCCAGCAGTAGTCAGGGGGGTCAGCCCCAGCATTTT.

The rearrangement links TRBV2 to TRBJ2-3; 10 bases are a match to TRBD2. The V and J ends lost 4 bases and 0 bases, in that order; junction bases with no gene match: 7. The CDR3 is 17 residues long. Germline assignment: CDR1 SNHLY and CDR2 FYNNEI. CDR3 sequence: CASSGWTSGPSTDTQYF. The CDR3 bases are TGTGCCAGCAGTGGCTGGACTAGCGGACCTAGCACAGATACGCAGTATTTT.

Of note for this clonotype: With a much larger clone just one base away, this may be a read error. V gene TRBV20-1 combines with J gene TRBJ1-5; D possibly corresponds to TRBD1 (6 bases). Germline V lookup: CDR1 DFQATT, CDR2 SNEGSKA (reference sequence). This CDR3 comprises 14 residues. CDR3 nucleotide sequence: TGCAATGCCCGGGACACCGGCCCGGGGCAGCCCCAGCATTTT. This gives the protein CNARDTGPGQPQHF.

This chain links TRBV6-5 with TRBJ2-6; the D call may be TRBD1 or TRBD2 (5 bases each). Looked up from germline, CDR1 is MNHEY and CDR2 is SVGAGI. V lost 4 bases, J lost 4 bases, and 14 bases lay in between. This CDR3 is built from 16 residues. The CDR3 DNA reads TGTGCCAGCAGTTCCGGGGACGGGAAAGGGGCCAACGTCCTGACTTTC. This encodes CASSSGDGKGANVLTF.

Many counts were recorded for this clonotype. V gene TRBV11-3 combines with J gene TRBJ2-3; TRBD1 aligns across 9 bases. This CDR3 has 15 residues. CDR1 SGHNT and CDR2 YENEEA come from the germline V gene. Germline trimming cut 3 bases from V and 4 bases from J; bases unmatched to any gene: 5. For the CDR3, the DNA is TGTGCCAGCAGCTTGGGGACAGGGTTAGCAGATACGCAGTATTTT. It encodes CASSLGTGLADTQYF. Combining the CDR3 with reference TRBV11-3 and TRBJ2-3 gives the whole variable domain EAGVVQSPRYKIIEKKQPVAFWCNPISGHNTLYWYLQNLGQGPELLIRYENEEAVDDSQLPKDRFSAERLKGVDSTLKIQPAELGDSAVYLCASSLGTGLADTQYFGPGTRLTVL.

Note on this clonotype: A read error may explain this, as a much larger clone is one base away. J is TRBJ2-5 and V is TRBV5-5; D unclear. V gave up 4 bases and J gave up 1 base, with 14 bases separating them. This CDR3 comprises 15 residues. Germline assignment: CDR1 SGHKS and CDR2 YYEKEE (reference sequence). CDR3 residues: CASSLDGFCQETQYF. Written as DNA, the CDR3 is TGTGCCAGCAGCCTTGATGGGTTTTGCCAAGAGACCCAGTACTTC.